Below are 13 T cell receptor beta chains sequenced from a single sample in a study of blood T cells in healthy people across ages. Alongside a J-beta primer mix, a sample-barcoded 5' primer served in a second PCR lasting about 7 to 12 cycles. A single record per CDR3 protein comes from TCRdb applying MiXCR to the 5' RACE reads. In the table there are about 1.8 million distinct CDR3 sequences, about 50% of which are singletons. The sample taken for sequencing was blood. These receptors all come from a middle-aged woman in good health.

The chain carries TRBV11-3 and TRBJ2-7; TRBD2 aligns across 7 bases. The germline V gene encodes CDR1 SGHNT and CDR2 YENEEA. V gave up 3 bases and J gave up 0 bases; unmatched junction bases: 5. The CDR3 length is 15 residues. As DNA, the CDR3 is TGTGCCAGCAGCTTTGGACGGGGGGACTCCTACGAGCAGTACTTC. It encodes CASSFGRGDSYEQYF. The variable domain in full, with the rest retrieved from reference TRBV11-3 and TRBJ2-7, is EAGVVQSPRYKIIEKKQPVAFWCNPISGHNTLYWYLQNLGQGPELLIRYENEEAVDDSQLPKDRFSAERLKGVDSTLKIQPAELGDSAVYLCASSFGRGDSYEQYFGPGTRLTVT.

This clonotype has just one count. This CDR3 is CASSADRGPYYEQYF. CDR3 bases: TGTGCCAGCAGTGCCGACAGGGGGCCCTACTACGAGCAGTACTTC. The V and J genes are TRBV12-3 or TRBV12-4 and TRBJ2-5; TRBD1 matches 10 bases. The closer fit of TRBJ2-7 to the DNA end suggests the J call may be wrong. The CDR3 spans 15 residues.

CDR3 in amino acids: CASSYPERGGRNEQFF. As DNA, the CDR3 is TGTGCCAGCAGTTATCCGGAGCGGGGGGGCAGGAATGAGCAGTTCTTC. The chain recombines TRBV6-2 or TRBV6-3 with TRBJ2-1; 10 bases match TRBD2. Germline V gives CDR1 MNHEY, CDR2 SVGEGT. CDR3 length equals 16 residues. V dropped 3 bases and J dropped 7; count of bases not matched to a gene: 9.

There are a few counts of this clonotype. CDR3 in amino acids: CASSADEQYF. The CDR3 DNA sequence: TGTGCCAGCAGTGCAGACGAGCAGTACTTC. V gene TRBV2 combines with J gene TRBJ2-7, with D unresolved. Trimming removed 4 bases at V and 5 bases at J, with 3 bases between. Per the germline V gene, CDR1 is SNHLY and CDR2 is FYNNEI. CDR3 size: 10 residues.

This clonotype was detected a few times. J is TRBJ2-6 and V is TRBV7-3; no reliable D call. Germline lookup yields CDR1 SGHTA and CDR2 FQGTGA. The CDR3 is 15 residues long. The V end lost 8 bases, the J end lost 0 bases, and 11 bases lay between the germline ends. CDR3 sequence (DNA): TGTGCCAGCGCTCTCCTCGTCTCTGGGGCCAACGTCCTGACTTTC. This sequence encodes CASALLVSGANVLTF. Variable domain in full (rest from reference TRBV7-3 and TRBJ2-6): GAGVSQTPSNKVTEKGKYVELRCDPISGHTALYWYRQSLGQGPEFLIYFQGTGAADDSGLPNDRFFAVRPEGSVSTLKIQRTERGDSAVYLCASALLVSGANVLTFGAGSRLTVL.

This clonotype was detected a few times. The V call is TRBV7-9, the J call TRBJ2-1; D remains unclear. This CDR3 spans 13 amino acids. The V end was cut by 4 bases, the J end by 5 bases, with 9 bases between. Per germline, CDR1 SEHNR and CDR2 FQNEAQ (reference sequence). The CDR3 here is CASSSPQDNEQFF. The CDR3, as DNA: TGTGCCAGCAGCTCCCCCCAGGACAATGAGCAGTTCTTC.

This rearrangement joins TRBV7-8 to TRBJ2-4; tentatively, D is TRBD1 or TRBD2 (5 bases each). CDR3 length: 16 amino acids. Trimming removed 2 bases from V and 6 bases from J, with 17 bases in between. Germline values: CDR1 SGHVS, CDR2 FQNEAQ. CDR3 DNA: TGTGCCAGCAGCTTACGGGACGGTTACCCGGGAAACATTCAGTACTTC. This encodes CASSLRDGYPGNIQYF.

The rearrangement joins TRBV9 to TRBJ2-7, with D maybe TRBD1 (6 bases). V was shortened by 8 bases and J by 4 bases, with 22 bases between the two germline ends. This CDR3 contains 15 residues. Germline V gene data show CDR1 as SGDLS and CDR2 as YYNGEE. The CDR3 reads CASSPETGNKYEQYF. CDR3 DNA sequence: TGTGCCAGTAGCCCAGAGACAGGCAACAAGTACGAGCAGTACTTC.

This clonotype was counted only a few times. This CDR3 is CASSSRLATNEQFF. The CDR3, as DNA: TGTGCCAGCAGCTCAAGACTAGCGACCAATGAGCAGTTCTTC. The chain couples TRBV11-1 to TRBJ2-1; 8 bases map to TRBD2. Germline-derived CDR1 and CDR2 are SGHAT and FQDESV (reference sequence). The CDR3 covers 14 residues. Germline trimming cut 4 bases from V and 6 bases from J; bases unmatched to any gene: 5.

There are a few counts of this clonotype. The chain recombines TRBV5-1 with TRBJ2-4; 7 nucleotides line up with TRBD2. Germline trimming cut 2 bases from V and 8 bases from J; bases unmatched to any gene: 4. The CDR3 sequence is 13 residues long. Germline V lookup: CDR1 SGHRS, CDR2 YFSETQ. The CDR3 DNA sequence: TGCGCCAGCAGCTTCGGGGGAGGGGACATTCAGTACTTC. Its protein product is CASSFGGGDIQYF.

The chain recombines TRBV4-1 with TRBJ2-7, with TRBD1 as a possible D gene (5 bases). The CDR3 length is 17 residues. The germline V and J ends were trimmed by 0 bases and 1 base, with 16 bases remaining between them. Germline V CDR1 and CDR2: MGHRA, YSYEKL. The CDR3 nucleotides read TGCGCCAGCAGCCAAGATCTCGAGAGGACACCATCCTACGAGCAGTACTTC. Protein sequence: CASSQDLERTPSYEQYF.

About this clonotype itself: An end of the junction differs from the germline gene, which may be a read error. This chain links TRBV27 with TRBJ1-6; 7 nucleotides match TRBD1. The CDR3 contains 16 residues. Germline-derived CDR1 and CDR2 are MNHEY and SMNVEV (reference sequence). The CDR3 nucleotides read TGTGCCAACAGTAGGCGACAGGGCGCAGTGGACTCACCCCTCCACTTT. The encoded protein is CANSRRQGAVDSPLHF.

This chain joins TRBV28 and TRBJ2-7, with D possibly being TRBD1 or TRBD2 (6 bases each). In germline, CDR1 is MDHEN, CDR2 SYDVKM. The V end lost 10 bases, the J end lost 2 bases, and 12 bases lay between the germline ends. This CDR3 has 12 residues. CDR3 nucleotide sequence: TGTGCCACCGAGGGGGGTACCTACGAGCAGTACTTC. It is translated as CATEGGTYEQYF. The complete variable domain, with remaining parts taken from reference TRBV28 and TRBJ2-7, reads DVKVTQSSRYLVKRTGEKVFLECVQDMDHENMFWYRQDPGLGLRLIYFSYDVKMKEKGDIPEGYSVSREKKERFSLILESASTNQTSMYLCATEGGTYEQYFGPGTRLTVT.